This T cell receptor (beta chain) derives from a study of circulating CD8 cells and anti-PD-1 response in melanoma. On the study more broadly: Of around 13 patients, seven got anti-PD-1 first and six had prior therapy.

Each library started from 15 ng of total RNA using the QIAseq Immune Repertoire TCR panel. MiXCR, run by TCRdb on the reads, gives a single entry per CDR3 protein. The sample records fewer than 650 distinct CDR3 sequences, 5% to 6.5% being singletons. From live CD3+CD8+TCRalphabeta+ cells, four PD-1 and/or TIGIT subsets were sorted. CDR1 is SQVTM and CDR2 is ANQGSEA in the germline V gene. The V end lost 3 bases, the J end lost 3 bases, and 15 bases lay between the germline ends. The CDR3 loop spans 14 amino acids. Within the sample, this clonotype is medium-sized (0.01 to 0.1%). Its antigen remains unknown. Study-wide results and limits: PD-1 and DPOS subsets showed similar, higher clonality than DNEG.

The rearrangement links TRBV29-1 to TRBJ2-7; TRBD2 might be the D (6 bases). The TCR comes from a human donor with melanoma. The sample in question was CD8+ T cells from PBMCs, obtained at baseline or after one month of anti-PD-1 therapy (not recorded which). The CDR3 sequence: CSVDIPGEGYEQYF. Written as DNA, the CDR3 is TGCAGCGTTGATATTCCGGGGGAAGGCTACGAGCAGTACTTC.